This entry lists 2 T cell receptor beta chains sequenced from one sample in a study of cytomegalovirus exposure and HLA in healthy donors. The primer mix had 60 Vbeta and 13 Jbeta primers. Some clones are missing from TCRdb's copy, which holds only in-frame ones; the method was immunoSEQ multiplex PCR. The data show 150,000 to 200,000 clones, more than 60% seen once. The material sequenced was PBMCs. The source of these receptors is a man aged 25-40 years in good health and CMV-seropositive.

This chain links TRBV7-2 with TRBJ2-3; 9 bases fit TRBD2. V shed 5 bases, J shed 6 bases, and the junction held 9 bases outside the gene matches. This CDR3 has 15 amino acids. The germline V gene encodes CDR1 SGHTA and CDR2 FQGNSA. CDR3 region: CASSPRLAVQDTQYF. In DNA, the CDR3 is TGTGCCAGCAGCCCGCGACTAGCGGTTCAGGATACGCAGTATTTT.

CDR3 nucleotide sequence: TGTGCCAGCAGCTTGGAGGGAGTTGCCGGGGAGCTGTTTTTT. This translates into CASSLEGVAGELFF. This sequence joins TRBV7-9 and TRBJ2-2; tentative D call: TRBD2 (6 bases). Deletions cut 3 bases from V and 6 bases from J, with 11 bases between. Germline CDR1 SEHNR, CDR2 FQNEAQ (reference sequence). The CDR3 length is 14 residues.